The clone carrying this T cell receptor beta chain showed up many times. The CDR3 spans 13 residues. With 4 bases removed from V and 1 base from J, the gap between germline ends came to 7 bases. Germline CDR1 is ENHRY and CDR2 is SYGVKD. The record originates from a study of blood T cell repertoires in COVID-19. TCRdb's copy holds only in-frame clones and misses some; the assay was immunoSEQ multiplex PCR. The sample lists 180,000 or so clones; more than 70% were seen once. The chain recombines TRBV10-3 with TRBJ1-1; D remains ambiguous. This receptor was identified in a man aged 35 to 55 with active or convalescent COVID-19. The sequencing input was peripheral blood. The DNA of the CDR3 is TGTGCCATCAGTGGTACAGAGAACACTGAAGCTTTCTTT. This gives the protein CAISGTENTEAFF.